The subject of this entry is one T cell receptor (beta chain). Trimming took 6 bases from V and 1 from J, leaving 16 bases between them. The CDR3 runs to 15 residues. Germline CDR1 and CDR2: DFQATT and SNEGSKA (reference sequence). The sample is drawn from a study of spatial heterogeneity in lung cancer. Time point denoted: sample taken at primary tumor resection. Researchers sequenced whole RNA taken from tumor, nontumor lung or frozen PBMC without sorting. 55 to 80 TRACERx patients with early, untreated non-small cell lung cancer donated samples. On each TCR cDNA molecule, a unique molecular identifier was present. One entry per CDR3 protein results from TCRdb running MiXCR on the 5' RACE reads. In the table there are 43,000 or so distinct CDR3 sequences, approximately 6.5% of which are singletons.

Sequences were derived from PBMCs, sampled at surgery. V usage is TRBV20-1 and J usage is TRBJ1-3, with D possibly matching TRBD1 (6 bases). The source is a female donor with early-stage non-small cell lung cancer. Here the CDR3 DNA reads TGCAGTGCAACCGTCTCCACAGGGTCTGGAAACACCATATATTTT. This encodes CSATVSTGSGNTIYF.